This T cell receptor beta chain emerged from a study of cytomegalovirus exposure and HLA in healthy donors. These donors counted as nominally healthy when sampled, but unrecorded immune exposures were likely. Of note for this clone: Its antigen is unknown.

Primers for the PCR totalled 60 Vbeta and 13 Jbeta. Produced via immunoSEQ multiplex PCR; TCRdb's table is partial and in-frame only. The repertoire holds some 110,000 clones, with around three quarters as singletons. Whole-study results and caveats: About 87% or about 30% of the time was how often most TCR beta V segments were productive, according to an earlier analysis.

The clonotype originates from a woman between 18 and 30 years old in good health and CMV-seropositive. Input material: PBMCs.

CDR3 residues: CASSLFKGGGGANVLTF. CDR3 in DNA: TGTGCCAGCAGCTTGTTTAAAGGGGGCGGCGGGGCCAACGTCCTGACTTTC. The chain links TRBV5-6 to TRBJ2-6; 7 bases are shared with TRBD1. In germline, CDR1 is SGHDT, CDR2 YYEEEE. The CDR3 is 17 amino acids. V lost 1 base to trimming and J lost 4 bases; unmatched junction nucleotides: 8.